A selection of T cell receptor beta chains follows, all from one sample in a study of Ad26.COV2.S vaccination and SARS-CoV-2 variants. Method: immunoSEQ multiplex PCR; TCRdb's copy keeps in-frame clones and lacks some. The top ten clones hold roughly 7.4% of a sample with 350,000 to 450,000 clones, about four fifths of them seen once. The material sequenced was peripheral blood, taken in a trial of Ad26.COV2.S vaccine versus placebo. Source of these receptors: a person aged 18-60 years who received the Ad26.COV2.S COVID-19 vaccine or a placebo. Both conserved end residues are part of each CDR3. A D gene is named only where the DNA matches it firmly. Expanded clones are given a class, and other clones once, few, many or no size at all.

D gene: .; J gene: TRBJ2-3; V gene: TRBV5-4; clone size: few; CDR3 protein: CASSLPGTKITDTQYF; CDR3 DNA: TGTGCCAGCAGCTTGCCCGGGACAAAAATCACAGATACGCAGTATTTT
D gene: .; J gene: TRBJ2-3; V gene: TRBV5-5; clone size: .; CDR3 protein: CASSLNQGGANTQYF; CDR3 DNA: TGTGCCAGCAGCTTAAACCAGGGGGGGGCAAATACGCAGTATTTT
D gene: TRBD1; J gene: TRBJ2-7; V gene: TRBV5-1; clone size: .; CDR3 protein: CASRLQGAIDEQYF; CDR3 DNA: TGCGCCAGCAGACTACAGGGGGCGATCGACGAGCAGTACTTC
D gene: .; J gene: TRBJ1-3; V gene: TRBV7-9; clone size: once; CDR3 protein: CASSLLLGNTIYF; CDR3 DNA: TGTGCCAGCAGCTTACTCCTGGGAAACACCATATATTTT
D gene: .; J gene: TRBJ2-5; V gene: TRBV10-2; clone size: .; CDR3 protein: CASSPRKLAGETQYF; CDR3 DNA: TGCGCCAGCAGCCCAAGGAAACTAGCTGGAGAGACCCAGTACTTC
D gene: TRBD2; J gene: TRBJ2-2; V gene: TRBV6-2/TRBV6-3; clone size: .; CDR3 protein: CASSLTTSAIYTGELFF; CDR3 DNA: TGTGCCAGCAGCCTCACCACTAGCGCCATTTACACCGGGGAGCTGTTTTTT
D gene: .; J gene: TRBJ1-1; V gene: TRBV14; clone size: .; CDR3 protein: CASSRTANTEAFF; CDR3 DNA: TGTGCCAGCAGCCGGACAGCCAACACTGAAGCTTTCTTT
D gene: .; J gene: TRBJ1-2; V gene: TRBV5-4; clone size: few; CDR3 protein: CASSFKLLGYGYTF; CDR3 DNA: TGTGCCAGCAGCTTTAAGCTTTTGGGCTATGGCTACACCTTC
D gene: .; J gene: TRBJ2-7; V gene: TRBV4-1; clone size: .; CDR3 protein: CASSQVRTSYEQYF; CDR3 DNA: TGCGCCAGCAGCCAAGTGAGGACCTCCTACGAGCAGTACTTC
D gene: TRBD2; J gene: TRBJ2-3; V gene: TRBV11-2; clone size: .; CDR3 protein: CASSLLAGGSTDTQYF; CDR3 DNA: TGTGCCAGCAGCCTATTAGCGGGGGGGAGCACAGATACGCAGTATTTT
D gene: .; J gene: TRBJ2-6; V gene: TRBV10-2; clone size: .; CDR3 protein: CASSMGYGANVLTF; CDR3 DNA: TGCGCCAGCAGTATGGGGTACGGGGCCAACGTCCTGACTTTC
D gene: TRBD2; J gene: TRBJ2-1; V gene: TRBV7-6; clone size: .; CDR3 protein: CASSSSAGTSLDEQFF; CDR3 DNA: TGTGCCAGCAGCTCCTCTGCCGGGACTAGTCTCGATGAGCAGTTCTTC
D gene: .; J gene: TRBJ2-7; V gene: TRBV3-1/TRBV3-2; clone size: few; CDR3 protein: CASTTGFDEQYF; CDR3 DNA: TGTGCCAGCACAACAGGGTTCGACGAGCAGTACTTC
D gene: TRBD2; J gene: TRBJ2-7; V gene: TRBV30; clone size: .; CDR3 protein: CAWSVGTSGRYHEQYF; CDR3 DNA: TGTGCCTGGAGTGTAGGGACTAGCGGGAGGTACCACGAGCAGTACTTC
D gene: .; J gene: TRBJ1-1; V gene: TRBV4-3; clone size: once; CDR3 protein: CASSRTDSFTEAFF; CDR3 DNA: TGCGCCAGCAGCCGAACAGACAGCTTTACTGAAGCTTTCTTT
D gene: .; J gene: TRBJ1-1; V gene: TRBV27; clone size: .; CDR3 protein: CASSSEDTEAFF; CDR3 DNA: TGTGCCAGCAGTTCCGAGGACACTGAAGCTTTCTTT
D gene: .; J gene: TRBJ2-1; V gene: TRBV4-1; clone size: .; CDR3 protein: CASSQVWPPGDEQFF; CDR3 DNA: TGCGCCAGCAGCCAAGTCTGGCCGCCGGGGGATGAGCAGTTCTTC
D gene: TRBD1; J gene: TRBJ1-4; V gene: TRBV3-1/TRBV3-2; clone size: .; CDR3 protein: CASSHPQGATNEKLFF; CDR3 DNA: TGTGCCAGCAGCCACCCCCAGGGGGCGACTAATGAAAAACTGTTTTTT
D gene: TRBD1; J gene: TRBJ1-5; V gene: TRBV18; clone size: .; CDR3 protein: CASSPLRDRGHSNQPQHF; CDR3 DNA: TGTGCCAGCTCACCACTCCGGGACAGGGGGCATAGCAATCAGCCCCAGCATTTT
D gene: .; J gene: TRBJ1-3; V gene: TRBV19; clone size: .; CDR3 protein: CASKGPGNTIYF; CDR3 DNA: TGTGCCAGTAAGGGGCCCGGAAACACCATATATTTT
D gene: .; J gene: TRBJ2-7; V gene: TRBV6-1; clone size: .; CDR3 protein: CASSEIVGVYRYEQYF; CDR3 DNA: TGTGCCAGCAGTGAGATTGTCGGAGTATATCGCTACGAGCAGTACTTC
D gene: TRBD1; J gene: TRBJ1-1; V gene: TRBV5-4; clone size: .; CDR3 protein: CASSLGGAGTEAFF; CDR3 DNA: TGTGCCAGCAGCTTAGGGGGCGCGGGCACTGAAGCTTTCTTT
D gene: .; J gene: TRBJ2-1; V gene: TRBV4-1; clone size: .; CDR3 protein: CASSATRSGEQFF; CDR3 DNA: TGCGCCAGCAGTGCGACCCGAAGCGGTGAGCAGTTCTTC
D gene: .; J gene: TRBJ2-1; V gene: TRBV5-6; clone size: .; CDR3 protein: CASSFVRAGQFF; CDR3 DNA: TGTGCCAGCAGCTTCGTACGGGCCGGGCAGTTCTTC
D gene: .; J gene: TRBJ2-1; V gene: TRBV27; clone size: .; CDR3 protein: CASSLYGTDYNEQFF; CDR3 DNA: TGTGCCAGCAGTTTATATGGGACGGACTACAATGAGCAGTTCTTC
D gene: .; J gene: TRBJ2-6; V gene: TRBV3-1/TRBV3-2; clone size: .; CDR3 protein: CASSFQGSGANVLTF; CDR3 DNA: TGTGCCAGCAGCTTTCAGGGCTCTGGGGCCAACGTCCTGACTTTC
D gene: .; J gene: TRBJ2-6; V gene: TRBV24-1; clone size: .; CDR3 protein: CATPRQSSGANVLTF; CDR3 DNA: TGTGCCACCCCGCGCCAGAGCTCTGGGGCCAACGTCCTGACTTTC
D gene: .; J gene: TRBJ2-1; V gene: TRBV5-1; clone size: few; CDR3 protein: CASSLNWGAGGNEQFF; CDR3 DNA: TGCGCCAGCAGCTTGAATTGGGGGGCAGGTGGAAATGAGCAGTTCTTC
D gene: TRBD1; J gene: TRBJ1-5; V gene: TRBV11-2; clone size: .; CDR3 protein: CASSPDRGNQPQHF; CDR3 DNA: TGTGCCAGCAGTCCCGACAGGGGCAATCAGCCCCAGCATTTT
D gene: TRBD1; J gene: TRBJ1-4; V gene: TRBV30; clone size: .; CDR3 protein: CAWSLTGVGREKLFF; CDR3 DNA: TGTGCCTGGAGTTTAACAGGGGTCGGGAGGGAAAAACTGTTTTTT
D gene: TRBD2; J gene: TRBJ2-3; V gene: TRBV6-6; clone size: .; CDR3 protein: CASKLAGGPDTQYF; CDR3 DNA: TGTGCCAGTAAGCTAGCGGGAGGGCCAGATACGCAGTATTTT